The present TCR beta chain was sequenced within a study of blood T cells in healthy people across ages (dated by TCRdb to the mid-2010s). About the study as a whole: In model experiments, template switching captured roughly one uniquely barcoded TCR beta cDNA molecule for every two T cells. The study measured age-related changes in TCR beta repertoire diversity using deep sequencing normalized with unique cDNA molecular identifiers. Four age groups were formed from the donors: young (average 16 years), middle-aged (roughly 38), aged (over 55) and long-lived (around 82). Donors of different ages were randomly distributed across sequencing lanes to avoid experimental bias. Using the same blood draw, the study looked at two additional independent replicas of 1 million unique cDNA reads for two donors, one aged 18 to 30 and the other aged 80 or older.

What the research found in general, with its limitations: Observed TCR beta diversity per million T cells fell roughly linearly with age, and a significant reduction was already apparent by age roughly 41. A strong correlation was found between observed TCR beta diversity and the percentage of naive T cells measured by flow cytometry. Because profiling used bulk unsorted PBMCs, naive and antigen-experienced compartments could not be compared conclusively. Estimates of total diversity based on one million sequenced T cells were regarded as lower bounds and as underestimates. Compared with the aged group, more naive CD4+ T cells, fewer expanded clones and increased TCR diversity were shown by the long-lived group, suggesting age selection. Because donor CMV infection status was unknown, age-related changes in expanded clonotypes were potentially confounded.

From a lookup of the germline V gene (reference sequence), CDR1 and CDR2 are SEHNR and FQNEAQ. V gives up 5 bases and J gives up 2 bases, and the segment between their germline ends measures 13 bases. The CDR3 has 14 amino acids, counting the end cysteine and phenylalanine. The retained sequence is limited to the CDR3, 42 bases, with the frame set at the first base. Donors were a few dozen systemically healthy Caucasian individuals from Russia aged roughly 6 to 100 years. Each donor gave roughly 9 milliliters of peripheral blood, drawn into EDTA-treated Vacutainer tubes. Ficoll-Paque density-gradient centrifugation was used to isolate PBMCs, with at least 6.5 million per sample. Total RNA was extracted from PBMCs with Trizol reagent, with at least 5.5 micrograms obtained per sample. The percentages of naive CD45RAhigh/CD27high T cells were determined by flow cytometry on a PBMC aliquot from every donor.

In the case of this clonotype: The target of this receptor is not known. No base-level quality is on record; no much larger clone is a single base apart.

The library was made by 5' RACE. The sequencer listed for this sample is Illumina HiSeq 2500. A second PCR of roughly 6 to 11 cycles was performed with a sample-barcoded 5' primer and a J-beta primer mix. Each TCR beta cDNA molecule received a unique molecular identifier from a template-switch 5' adaptor carrying 12 random nucleotides. At least 2.5 million CDR3-containing paired-end reads were obtained from each sample. First-strand cDNA was synthesized from all RNA with the Mint cDNA synthesis kit, primed by a TRBC-specific oligonucleotide. Following uracil-DNA glycosylase treatment, all cDNA underwent a first 18-cycle PCR with the universal primers M1SS and BC2_uni_R. As for the original processing: For normalization, 1 million high-quality reads, each with a distinct molecular identifier, were randomly selected from each sample. Instead of being binned into consensus sequences, reads that shared molecular identifiers were thrown out. MiTCR, with a Q25 quality threshold and the strictest error-elimination algorithm, was used for CDR3 identification, clonotype clustering and error correction. A nonparametric unseen species model with Euler transformation was used to estimate lower-bound total TCR beta diversity. TCRdb applied fastp at Q25 and MiXCR to the public reads, then kept only in-frame beta chains. Identical CDR3 proteins give one entry, which carries the most common genes and DNA. Clone size and V and J calls follow TCRdb, not the original study. The sample table holds about 780,000 distinct CDR3 sequences, of which about half were seen once. The ten biggest clones cover roughly 20% of the sample.

Specimen: blood. The chain joins TRBV7-9 to TRBJ2-7; TRBD1 might be the D gene, on 6 matching bases. The receptor was isolated from a man older than 75 in good health. The CDR3 amino acid sequence is: CASSPPGQPYEQYF. The nucleotides are TGTGCCAGCAGCCCCCCCGGACAGCCCTACGAGCAGTACTTC.